The subject of this entry is one T cell receptor (beta chain). The sample is drawn from a study of blood T cell repertoires in COVID-19. Using immunoSEQ multiplex PCR, the repertoire was profiled, and TCRdb retains in-frame clones only, with some absent. The repertoire holds 50,000 to 75,000 clones, with roughly 80% as singletons. This CDR3 contains 16 residues. V was shortened by 6 bases and J by 0 bases, with 13 bases between the two germline ends. Germline loops: CDR1 SGHNT, CDR2 YYREEE (reference sequence). Sequencing input: peripheral blood. The clonotype originates from a man older than 75 with active or convalescent COVID-19. The chain combines TRBV5-4 with TRBJ2-6; D might be TRBD1 (6 bases). The CDR3 protein is CASTGQPASGANVLTF. For the CDR3, the DNA is TGTGCCAGCACCGGACAGCCGGCCTCTGGGGCCAACGTCCTGACTTTC.